Listed below are T cell receptor beta chains from one sample, sequenced in a study of CD8+ T cells in alopecia areata. Here immunoSEQ multiplex PCR was the method, and the copy in TCRdb shows in-frame clones only, minus some. This table has 150,000 or so clones, about nine tenths appearing once. The sample was CD8+ T cells sorted from blood, taken at week 0. These receptor sequences come from a human donor with alopecia areata. CDR3s include the opening cysteine and the closing phenylalanine or tryptophan. The order of the fields is V gene, D gene, clone size, J gene, CDR3 protein, CDR3 DNA. D genes are given only for firm matches. Expanded clones get a size class; other rows say once, few or many, or leave the size out.

V gene: TRBV19; D gene: NA; clone size: once; J gene: TRBJ1-2; CDR3 protein: CASSEADHYGYTF; CDR3 DNA: TGTGCCAGCTCAGAAGCGGATCACTATGGCTACACCTTC
V gene: TRBV25-1; D gene: NA; clone size: few; J gene: TRBJ2-1; CDR3 protein: CASLAWDNEQFF; CDR3 DNA: TGTGCCAGCTTGGCCTGGGACAATGAGCAGTTCTTC
V gene: TRBV16; D gene: NA; clone size: NA; J gene: TRBJ2-7; CDR3 protein: CASSQSRDGLNEQYF; CDR3 DNA: TGTGCCAGCAGCCAATCGAGGGACGGATTAAACGAGCAGTACTTC
V gene: TRBV25-1; D gene: NA; clone size: NA; J gene: TRBJ1-4; CDR3 protein: CASSEWDEKLFF; CDR3 DNA: TGTGCCAGCAGTGAATGGGATGAAAAACTGTTTTTT
V gene: TRBV4-1; D gene: NA; clone size: NA; J gene: TRBJ1-1; CDR3 protein: CASSHGQPNTEAFF; CDR3 DNA: TGCGCCAGCAGCCATGGACAGCCGAACACTGAAGCTTTCTTT
V gene: TRBV19; D gene: NA; clone size: NA; J gene: TRBJ1-1; CDR3 protein: CASSIDSGLNTEAFF; CDR3 DNA: TGTGCCAGTAGTATAGATTCAGGCTTGAACACTGAAGCTTTCTTT
V gene: TRBV7-7; D gene: NA; clone size: NA; J gene: TRBJ2-3; CDR3 protein: CASSLDAGTDTQYF; CDR3 DNA: TGTGCCAGCAGCTTAGACGCAGGGACAGATACGCAGTATTTT
V gene: TRBV7-6; D gene: NA; clone size: NA; J gene: TRBJ2-3; CDR3 protein: CASSKEGAGDTQYF; CDR3 DNA: TGTGCCAGCAGCAAAGAGGGAGCCGGGGATACGCAGTATTTT
V gene: TRBV4-1; D gene: NA; clone size: NA; J gene: TRBJ2-7; CDR3 protein: CASSQVAGTGNWEQYF; CDR3 DNA: TGCGCCAGCAGCCAAGTCGCAGGGACCGGTAATTGGGAGCAGTACTTC
V gene: TRBV7-6; D gene: TRBD1; clone size: NA; J gene: TRBJ1-2; CDR3 protein: CASSPGGPGYGYTF; CDR3 DNA: TGTGCCAGCAGCCCAGGGGGCCCCGGCTATGGCTACACCTTC
V gene: TRBV30; D gene: TRBD1; clone size: once; J gene: TRBJ2-7; CDR3 protein: CAWSVLGTAYPYEQYF; CDR3 DNA: TGTGCCTGGAGTGTACTAGGGACAGCTTATCCCTACGAGCAGTACTTC
V gene: TRBV19; D gene: TRBD1; clone size: NA; J gene: TRBJ2-1; CDR3 protein: CASSIDPRDRLNNEQFF; CDR3 DNA: TGTGCCAGTAGTATAGACCCCCGGGACAGGCTGAACAATGAGCAGTTCTTC
V gene: TRBV4-1; D gene: NA; clone size: NA; J gene: TRBJ2-1; CDR3 protein: CASSPRLAAFYNEQFF; CDR3 DNA: TGCGCCAGCAGCCCCCGGCTCGCGGCATTCTACAATGAGCAGTTCTTC
V gene: TRBV25-1; D gene: NA; clone size: NA; J gene: TRBJ2-7; CDR3 protein: CASGGSYEQYF; CDR3 DNA: TGTGCCAGCGGCGGCTCCTACGAGCAGTACTTC
V gene: TRBV5-6; D gene: NA; clone size: few; J gene: TRBJ2-1; CDR3 protein: CASSPGLDYNEQFF; CDR3 DNA: TGTGCCAGCAGCCCAGGACTTGATTACAATGAGCAGTTCTTC
V gene: TRBV2; D gene: TRBD1; clone size: NA; J gene: TRBJ1-5; CDR3 protein: CASKTGGSNQPQHF; CDR3 DNA: TGTGCCAGCAAGACAGGGGGTAGCAATCAGCCCCAGCATTTT
V gene: TRBV4-1; D gene: TRBD1; clone size: NA; J gene: TRBJ2-7; CDR3 protein: CASSSGQLTYEQYF; CDR3 DNA: TGCGCCAGCAGCTCGGGACAGCTAACCTACGAGCAGTACTTC
V gene: TRBV18; D gene: NA; clone size: NA; J gene: TRBJ1-1; CDR3 protein: CASSPGVNTEAFF; CDR3 DNA: TGTGCCAGCTCACCGGGGGTAAACACTGAAGCTTTCTTT
V gene: TRBV27; D gene: NA; clone size: NA; J gene: TRBJ2-7; CDR3 protein: CASSLEGKLYEQYF; CDR3 DNA: TGTGCCAGCAGTTTAGAGGGGAAGCTCTACGAGCAGTACTTC
V gene: TRBV5-4; D gene: NA; clone size: NA; J gene: TRBJ1-1; CDR3 protein: CASSQRGENTEAFF; CDR3 DNA: TGTGCCAGCAGCCAGAGGGGCGAGAACACTGAAGCTTTCTTT
V gene: TRBV7-9; D gene: NA; clone size: NA; J gene: TRBJ2-1; CDR3 protein: CASRQTAVGEQFF; CDR3 DNA: TGTGCCAGCAGACAAACGGCGGTAGGCGAGCAGTTCTTC
V gene: TRBV29-1; D gene: NA; clone size: NA; J gene: TRBJ2-7; CDR3 protein: CSVDDGSYEQYF; CDR3 DNA: TGCAGCGTTGACGACGGATCCTACGAGCAGTACTTC
V gene: TRBV29-1; D gene: TRBD2; clone size: NA; J gene: TRBJ2-1; CDR3 protein: CSVEGQLAGVLINEQFF; CDR3 DNA: TGCAGCGTTGAAGGTCAGTTAGCGGGAGTATTAATCAATGAGCAGTTCTTC
V gene: TRBV7-9; D gene: NA; clone size: NA; J gene: TRBJ1-1; CDR3 protein: CASSLEIGRVTFTEAFF; CDR3 DNA: TGTGCCAGCAGCTTAGAGATTGGCAGGGTTACATTCACTGAAGCTTTCTTT
V gene: TRBV6-1; D gene: NA; clone size: NA; J gene: TRBJ2-3; CDR3 protein: CASSEWARGGTDTQYF; CDR3 DNA: TGTGCCAGCAGTGAATGGGCAAGGGGGGGCACAGATACGCAGTATTTT
V gene: TRBV5-1; D gene: TRBD2; clone size: NA; J gene: TRBJ2-1; CDR3 protein: CASSLRPSGRGDEQFF; CDR3 DNA: TGCGCCAGCAGCTTGCGTCCTAGCGGGAGAGGCGATGAGCAGTTCTTC
V gene: TRBV5-1; D gene: TRBD2; clone size: once; J gene: TRBJ2-7; CDR3 protein: CASSLEILAGKYAYEQYF; CDR3 DNA: TGCGCCAGCAGCTTGGAAATACTAGCGGGGAAGTATGCCTACGAGCAGTACTTC
V gene: TRBV29-1; D gene: TRBD1; clone size: few; J gene: TRBJ2-2; CDR3 protein: CSVRTGVGTGELFF; CDR3 DNA: TGCAGCGTTCGAACAGGGGTCGGCACCGGGGAGCTGTTTTTT
V gene: TRBV13; D gene: NA; clone size: NA; J gene: TRBJ2-3; CDR3 protein: CASSQRQTRDTDTQYF; CDR3 DNA: TGTGCCAGCAGCCAAAGACAGACCCGCGACACAGATACGCAGTATTTT
V gene: TRBV9; D gene: TRBD1; clone size: NA; J gene: TRBJ1-2; CDR3 protein: CASSVAGTGESGYTF; CDR3 DNA: TGTGCCAGCAGCGTAGCTGGGACAGGGGAGTCTGGCTACACCTTC
V gene: TRBV25-1; D gene: NA; clone size: NA; J gene: TRBJ1-5; CDR3 protein: CASSDAGVGNQPQHF; CDR3 DNA: TGTGCCAGCAGTGATGCGGGGGTTGGCAATCAGCCCCAGCATTTT
V gene: TRBV7-9; D gene: TRBD2; clone size: NA; J gene: TRBJ2-3; CDR3 protein: CASSSGTSGITDTQYF; CDR3 DNA: TGTGCCAGCAGCTCAGGGACTAGCGGGATCACAGATACGCAGTATTTT
V gene: TRBV6-6; D gene: TRBD1; clone size: NA; J gene: TRBJ2-7; CDR3 protein: CASRLRDRGSYEQYF; CDR3 DNA: TGTGCCAGCAGACTCCGGGACAGGGGAAGTTACGAGCAGTACTTC
V gene: TRBV29-1; D gene: NA; clone size: NA; J gene: TRBJ2-7; CDR3 protein: CSVEDPTYYEQYF; CDR3 DNA: TGCAGCGTTGAAGATCCCACCTATTACGAGCAGTACTTC
V gene: TRBV7-6; D gene: NA; clone size: NA; J gene: TRBJ2-7; CDR3 protein: CASARGASYEQYF; CDR3 DNA: TGTGCCAGCGCCCGGGGGGCCAGCTACGAGCAGTACTTC
V gene: TRBV2; D gene: TRBD1; clone size: NA; J gene: TRBJ1-1; CDR3 protein: CASSERTGGLTEAFF; CDR3 DNA: TGTGCCAGCAGTGAACGGACAGGGGGGTTAACTGAAGCTTTCTTT
V gene: TRBV2; D gene: NA; clone size: NA; J gene: TRBJ2-7; CDR3 protein: CASSEYGQFAYEQYF; CDR3 DNA: TGTGCCAGCAGTGAATACGGGCAGTTCGCCTACGAGCAGTACTTC
V gene: TRBV4-1; D gene: NA; clone size: NA; J gene: TRBJ2-2; CDR3 protein: CASSPASGTSSTGELFF; CDR3 DNA: TGCGCCAGCAGCCCTGCCTCCGGGACTTCGAGCACCGGGGAGCTGTTTTTT
V gene: TRBV23-1; D gene: NA; clone size: NA; J gene: TRBJ1-6; CDR3 protein: CASSQRTVDNSPLHF; CDR3 DNA: TGCGCCAGCAGTCAACGGACAGTCGATAATTCACCCCTCCACTTT
V gene: TRBV10-2; D gene: NA; clone size: NA; J gene: TRBJ1-5; CDR3 protein: CASSAGNGQPQHF; CDR3 DNA: TGCGCCAGCAGTGCAGGGAATGGTCAGCCCCAGCATTTT
V gene: TRBV25-1; D gene: NA; clone size: NA; J gene: TRBJ2-7; CDR3 protein: CASSDGGRFSEQYF; CDR3 DNA: TGTGCCAGCTCCGATGGGGGCAGGTTTAGCGAGCAGTACTTC
V gene: TRBV6-5; D gene: NA; clone size: NA; J gene: TRBJ1-2; CDR3 protein: CASSDSNRVNGYTF; CDR3 DNA: TGTGCCAGCAGTGATTCTAACAGGGTGAATGGCTACACCTTC
V gene: TRBV13; D gene: NA; clone size: NA; J gene: TRBJ1-1; CDR3 protein: CASSLGLVGGARLNTEAFF; CDR3 DNA: TGTGCCAGCAGCTTAGGCCTGGTCGGTGGAGCCAGGTTGAACACTGAAGCTTTCTTT
V gene: TRBV6-5; D gene: NA; clone size: NA; J gene: TRBJ2-3; CDR3 protein: CASRELVGTDTQYF; CDR3 DNA: TGTGCCAGCAGAGAGCTGGTGGGCACAGATACGCAGTATTTT
V gene: TRBV6-1; D gene: NA; clone size: NA; J gene: TRBJ2-7; CDR3 protein: CASSPRASNAYEQYF; CDR3 DNA: TGTGCCAGCAGCCCGAGGGCTTCCAACGCCTACGAGCAGTACTTC
V gene: TRBV6-5; D gene: NA; clone size: NA; J gene: TRBJ2-5; CDR3 protein: CASSALEGYETQYF; CDR3 DNA: TGTGCCAGCAGTGCCCTCGAGGGTTACGAGACCCAGTACTTC
V gene: TRBV7-9; D gene: NA; clone size: NA; J gene: TRBJ1-1; CDR3 protein: CASTRGVNPEAFF; CDR3 DNA: TGTGCCAGCACCAGGGGCGTTAACCCTGAAGCTTTCTTT
V gene: TRBV7-9; D gene: TRBD1; clone size: once; J gene: TRBJ2-7; CDR3 protein: CASQQGESYEQYF; CDR3 DNA: TGTGCCAGCCAACAGGGGGAGTCCTACGAGCAGTACTTC
V gene: TRBV9; D gene: NA; clone size: NA; J gene: TRBJ2-1; CDR3 protein: CASGGVRNEQFF; CDR3 DNA: TGTGCCAGCGGGGGAGTGAGAAATGAGCAGTTCTTC
V gene: TRBV29-1; D gene: NA; clone size: NA; J gene: TRBJ2-7; CDR3 protein: CSVESSLEQYF; CDR3 DNA: TGCAGCGTTGAAAGCAGCCTCGAGCAGTACTTC
V gene: TRBV27; D gene: NA; clone size: NA; J gene: TRBJ1-6; CDR3 protein: CASAPERTFHSPLHF; CDR3 DNA: TGTGCCAGCGCGCCGGAAAGGACATTCCATTCACCCCTCCACTTT
V gene: TRBV13; D gene: TRBD1; clone size: NA; J gene: TRBJ1-2; CDR3 protein: CASSLGGLQGHYGYTF; CDR3 DNA: TGTGCCAGCAGCTTAGGAGGGTTACAGGGGCACTATGGCTACACCTTC
V gene: TRBV19; D gene: NA; clone size: NA; J gene: TRBJ2-7; CDR3 protein: CASSIGGNPSYEQYF; CDR3 DNA: TGTGCCAGTAGTATAGGGGGAAACCCCTCCTACGAGCAGTACTTC